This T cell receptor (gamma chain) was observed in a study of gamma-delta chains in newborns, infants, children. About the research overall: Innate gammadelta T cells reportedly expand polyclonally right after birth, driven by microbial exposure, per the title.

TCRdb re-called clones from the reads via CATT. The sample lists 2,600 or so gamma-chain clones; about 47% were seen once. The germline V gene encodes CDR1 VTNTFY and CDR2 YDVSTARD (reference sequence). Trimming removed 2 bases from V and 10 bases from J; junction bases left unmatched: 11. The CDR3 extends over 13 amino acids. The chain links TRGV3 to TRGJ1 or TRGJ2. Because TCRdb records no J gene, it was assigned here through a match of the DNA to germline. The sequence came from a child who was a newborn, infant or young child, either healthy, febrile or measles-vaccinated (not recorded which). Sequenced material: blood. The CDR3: CATWDTDGGKKLF. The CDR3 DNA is TGTGCCACCTGGGACACGGATGGAGGGAAGAAACTCTTT.